The next 20 T cell receptor beta chains were all read from a single sample in a study of CD8 T cells in Susac syndrome. The RNA input was roughly 0.45 to 1 ug, and it was reverse transcribed with random hexamers. TCRdb reprocessed the immunoSEQ multiplex PCR reads via MiXCR and lists one record per CDR3 protein. The sample contains 170,000 or so distinct CDR3 sequences, around 95% of which appear only once. Sample: CD8+ T cells from PBMCs. The receptors were sampled from a human donor with multiple sclerosis.

The chain is built from TRBV6-1 and TRBJ2-7, with D possibly TRBD1 on 6 matching bases. Deletions cut 5 bases from V and 4 bases from J, with 15 bases between. The germline gives CDR1 MNHNS, CDR2 SASEGT. The CDR3 is made up of 14 amino acids. DNA of the CDR3: TGTGCCAGCAGTCAAGAACAGGGTCCATACGAGCAGTACTTC. Protein sequence: CASSQEQGPYEQYF.

The CDR3 DNA sequence: TGTGCCAGCTATGAGGAGGACGGGGGTGAGGAGACCCAGTACTTC. Translation: CASYEEDGGEETQYF. The chain is built from TRBV6-5 and TRBJ2-5; tentative D call: TRBD2 (6 bases). The V end lost 8 bases, the J end lost 5 bases, and 21 bases lay between the germline ends. The CDR3 sequence is 15 residues long. Germline loops: CDR1 MNHEY, CDR2 SVGAGI.

The chain couples TRBV29-1 to TRBJ2-1; no reliable D call. Germline-derived CDR1 and CDR2 are SQVTM and ANQGSEA. This CDR3 contains 13 residues. V was shortened by 5 bases and J by 8 bases, with 16 bases between the two germline ends. The CDR3 sequence: CSVPFGRRDEQFF. Here the CDR3 DNA reads TGCAGCGTTCCATTCGGGCGAAGGGATGAGCAGTTCTTC.

The CDR3 is CASSPGTDLDGYTF. For the CDR3, the DNA is TGTGCCAGCAGCCCTGGGACAGACCTGGATGGCTACACCTTC. The rearrangement links TRBV7-3 to TRBJ1-2; 7 bases are shared with TRBD1. The length of the CDR3 is 14 residues. Per the germline V gene, CDR1 is SGHTA and CDR2 is FQGTGA. V dropped 5 bases and J dropped 6; count of bases not matched to a gene: 9.

The chain recombines TRBV7-9 with TRBJ2-1; no clear D gene. CDR1 and CDR2 from the germline V gene are SEHNR and FQNEAQ (reference sequence). Between the trimmed V and J ends, which lost 1 base and 4 bases, there was a span of 11 bases. There are 15 residues in the CDR3. CDR3 loop: CASSLGPGRYNEQFF. The CDR3 DNA reads TGTGCCAGCAGCTTAGGGCCAGGCCGATACAATGAGCAGTTCTTC.

This clonotype was picked up one time. The chain uses TRBV15 and TRBJ2-3, with 8 bases identical to TRBD2. Germline values: CDR1 LNHNV, CDR2 YYDKDF (reference sequence). Trimming cost V 0 bases and J 6 bases; bases outside gene matches: 8. The length of the CDR3 is 16 residues. The DNA for the CDR3 is TGTGCCACCAGCAGAGATGGAGCGGGAGTGTACGATACGCAGTATTTT. Its translation is CATSRDGAGVYDTQYF.

The chain is built from TRBV14 and TRBJ2-7; D may be TRBD1 (6 bases). This CDR3 comprises 12 residues. CDR1 is SGHDN and CDR2 is FVKESK in the germline V gene. V was clipped by 8 bases and J by 3 bases, with 11 bases between them. CDR3 nucleotide sequence: TGTGCCAGCGAGGGGGAAAGCTACGAGCAGTACTTC. The encoded protein is CASEGESYEQYF.

V gene TRBV11-1 combines with J gene TRBJ2-5; D remains unclear. The CDR3 consists of 13 residues. Germline V gene lookup returns CDR1 SGHAT and CDR2 FQDESV (reference sequence). Trimming removed 8 bases at V and 1 base at J, with 11 bases between. The CDR3 sequence is CASQGRIQETQYF. The CDR3 DNA follows: TGTGCCAGCCAAGGGCGGATCCAAGAGACCCAGTACTTC.

CDR3 in DNA: TGTGCCAGCAGTTTGTCAGGGTCCGAGCAGTACTTC. This sequence encodes CASSLSGSEQYF. This chain connects TRBV12-3 or TRBV12-4 to TRBJ2-7; maybe TRBD1 (5 bases). Trimming took off 3 bases at V and 6 bases at J, with 9 bases between the two ends. CDR3 length equals 12 residues.

A single count supports this clonotype. This rearrangement joins TRBV3-1 to TRBJ1-4; D call uncertain. The ends were cut back, 0 bases at V and 0 bases at J, with 2 bases in the middle. The CDR3 totals 14 residues. CDR1 and CDR2 from the germline V gene are LGHDT and YNNKEL (reference sequence). This chain's CDR3 is CASSQETTNEKLFF. CDR3 DNA: TGTGCCAGCAGCCAAGAAACAACTAATGAAAAACTGTTTTTT.

This sequence joins TRBV11-2 and TRBJ2-1; 8 bases are shared with TRBD2. J was trimmed by 5 bases and V by 3 bases; bases with no gene match: 9. The CDR3 extends over 16 amino acids. CDR1 is SGHAT and CDR2 is FQNNGV in the germline V gene. This CDR3 reads CASSFSGAGVDNEQFF. For the CDR3, the DNA is TGTGCCAGCAGCTTCAGCGGAGCGGGAGTCGACAATGAGCAGTTCTTC.

This chain connects TRBV28 to TRBJ2-7; 8 bases map to TRBD1. V lost 5 bases, J lost 3 bases, and 3 bases stayed unmatched. The CDR3 runs 13 residues. Germline CDR1 is MDHEN and CDR2 is SYDVKM. The CDR3 spells CASSVTGGYEQYF. CDR3 DNA sequence: TGTGCCAGCAGTGTTACAGGGGGCTACGAGCAGTACTTC.

This chain joins TRBV5-1 and TRBJ2-2; D may be TRBD1 (5 bases). Deletions cut 3 bases from V and 7 bases from J, with 16 bases between. This CDR3 is 15 amino acids long. Germline lookup yields CDR1 SGHRS and CDR2 YFSETQ. CDR3 sequence: CASSSTPQGSGELFF. As DNA, the CDR3 is TGCGCCAGCAGCTCGACTCCCCAGGGAAGCGGGGAGCTGTTTTTT.

The chain combines TRBV28 with TRBJ2-1; no definite D call. This CDR3 contains 13 residues. Germline V gene sequence: CDR1 MDHEN, CDR2 SYDVKM. V was shortened by 6 bases and J by 5 bases, with 11 bases between the two germline ends. The CDR3 is CASSHQLHNEQFF. CDR3 DNA: TGTGCCAGCAGCCACCAGCTTCACAATGAGCAGTTCTTC.

The DNA of the CDR3 is TGTGCCACTCAGGGGGAGGACACCGGGGAGCTGTTTTTT. Protein: CATQGEDTGELFF. J is TRBJ2-2 and V is TRBV6-4; D is possibly TRBD1 (7 bases). V lost 10 bases and J 3 bases, leaving 12 bases between the germline ends. This CDR3 is 13 amino acids long. Germline V lookup: CDR1 MRHNA, CDR2 SNTAGT.

The chain combines TRBV29-1 with TRBJ2-2, with TRBD2 matching over 7 bases. After removal of 2 bases from V and 4 bases from J, the junction contained 4 bases not matched to a gene. The CDR3 covers 14 residues. Germline assignment: CDR1 SQVTM and CDR2 ANQGSEA. CDR3 DNA sequence: TGCAGCGTTGAAAGCGGGGCGGGCACCGGGGAGCTGTTTTTT. This codes for CSVESGAGTGELFF.

CDR3 bases: TGTGCCAGCAGTTACTCCGGCCCCAGTCCCACCGGGGAGCTGTTTTTT. Protein product: CASSYSGPSPTGELFF. The rearrangement joins TRBV6-6 to TRBJ2-2, with no clear D. V was cut by 0 bases and J by 4 bases, with 12 bases left in between. Germline V CDR1 and CDR2: MNHNY, SVGAGI (reference sequence). The CDR3 covers 16 residues.

The V call is TRBV3-1, the J call TRBJ2-1; D gene ambiguous. Looked up from germline, CDR1 is LGHDT and CDR2 is YNNKEL (reference sequence). This CDR3 has 13 residues. V dropped 2 bases and J dropped 7 bases, with 9 bases sitting between them. The CDR3 DNA follows: TGTGCCAGCAGCCAAACGAGTGGGAATGAGCAGTTCTTC. It codes for CASSQTSGNEQFF.

V gene TRBV27 combines with J gene TRBJ2-7, with TRBD1 matching 7 bases. Germline assignment: CDR1 MNHEY and CDR2 SMNVEV (reference sequence). The CDR3 runs 14 residues. Trimming took 5 bases from V and 2 from J; bases not matched to a gene: 6. CDR3 loop: CASSARQGTYEQYF. Here the CDR3 DNA reads TGTGCCAGCAGTGCGCGACAGGGTACCTACGAGCAGTACTTC.

This clonotype showed up just once. The CDR3 coding sequence is TGTGCCAGCAGCCGTCCCTCTGTTTCAAGAAGGGATGAGCAGTTCTTC. It encodes CASSRPSVSRRDEQFF. This chain uses TRBV5-6 with TRBJ2-1; D not resolved. V dropped 4 bases and J dropped 8 bases, with 22 bases sitting between them. The length of the CDR3 is 16 residues. The germline V gene has CDR1 SGHDT and CDR2 YYEEEE.